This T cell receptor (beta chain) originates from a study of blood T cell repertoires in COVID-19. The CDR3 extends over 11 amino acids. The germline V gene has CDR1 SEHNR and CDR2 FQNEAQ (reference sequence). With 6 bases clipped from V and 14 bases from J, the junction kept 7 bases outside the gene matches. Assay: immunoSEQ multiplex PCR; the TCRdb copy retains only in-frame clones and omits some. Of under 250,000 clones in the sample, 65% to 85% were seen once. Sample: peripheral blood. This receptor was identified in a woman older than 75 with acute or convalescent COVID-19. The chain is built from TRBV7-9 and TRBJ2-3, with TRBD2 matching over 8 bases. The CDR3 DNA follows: TGTGCCAGCAGGTCGGGAGGGGACTCGTATTTT. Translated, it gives CASRSGGDSYF.